What follows are 19 T cell receptor beta chains derived from one specimen sequenced in a study of blood T cells in healthy people across ages. A second PCR of about 6 to 12 cycles used a sample-barcoded 5' primer and a J-beta primer mix. MiXCR was run by TCRdb on the 5' RACE reads, yielding one entry per CDR3 protein. The sample holds almost 550,000 distinct CDR3 sequences, approximately 25% seen once. These same records also appear under a second study, on T cells of mothers and their children.

The sequenced sample was blood. The receptors were gathered from a boy aged 5-17 years in good health.

This clonotype was picked up a small number of times. Compared with germline, one end of the junction differs, possibly owing to a read error. Here the CDR3 reads CASSGQSRSNEELFF. CDR3 DNA sequence: TGTGCCAGCTCGGGACAGTCCCGATCTAATGAAGAACTGTTTTTT. The chain employs TRBV27 and TRBJ1-4, with 7 nucleotides matching TRBD1. Per the germline V gene, CDR1 is MNHEY and CDR2 is SMNVEV (reference sequence). The CDR3 sequence is 15 residues long.

This clonotype has more than one count but fewer than ten. This chain joins TRBV6-4 and TRBJ2-1, with 9 bases aligning to TRBD2. Unmatched junction bases numbered 9, after V lost 3 bases and J lost 6 bases. CDR3 size: 16 residues. The germline CDR1 and CDR2 sequences are MRHNA and SNTAGT. For the CDR3, the DNA is TGTGCCAGCAGTGAGGAAGATGGTAGCGGGGGCAATGAGCAGTTCTTC. Amino acids: CASSEEDGSGGNEQFF.

This clonotype was counted only a few times. The gene calls are TRBV10-3 and TRBJ2-5; no reliable D call. The germline V gene encodes CDR1 ENHRY and CDR2 SYGVKD. The V end was cut by 6 bases, the J end by 4 bases, with 21 bases between. The CDR3 is 16 amino acids. This chain's CDR3 is CAISDDRNPLRETQYF. In nucleotides, the CDR3 is TGTGCCATCAGCGATGATCGGAACCCCTTAAGAGAGACCCAGTACTTC.

The chain has TRBV20-1 and TRBJ2-1, with D tentatively TRBD2 (6 bases). Trimming took 6 bases from V and 9 from J, leaving 21 bases between them. This CDR3 is 14 amino acids long. Germline V gene data show CDR1 as DFQATT and CDR2 as SNEGSKA (reference sequence). The CDR3 is CSAPTRTGDAEQFF. The CDR3 nucleotides read TGCAGTGCCCCGACTAGAACGGGAGATGCTGAGCAGTTCTTC.

The chain has TRBV4-3 and TRBJ2-1; perhaps TRBD1 as D (5 bases). CDR3 length: 20 residues. CDR1 is LGHNA, CDR2 YSLEER, per germline. V lost 0 bases and J lost 0, with 21 bases in between. CDR3 DNA sequence: TGCGCCAGCAGCCAAGAAAGGGGCATTAGGGGCAGCGACTCCTACAATGAGCAGTTCTTC. The encoded protein is CASSQERGIRGSDSYNEQFF.

The J gene is TRBJ2-2, the V gene TRBV7-8; D unclear. V was clipped by 0 bases and J by 1 base, with 6 bases between them. Per germline, CDR1 SGHVS and CDR2 FQNEAQ. This CDR3 is built from 15 residues. The CDR3 sequence is CASSLAGKNTGELFF. CDR3 nucleotide sequence: TGTGCCAGCAGCTTAGCAGGCAAGAACACCGGGGAGCTGTTTTTT.

This clonotype was detected only once. The chain employs TRBV28 and TRBJ1-5; tentative D call: TRBD1 (5 bases). V was clipped by 5 bases and J by 0 bases, with 14 bases between them. Germline V gene sequence: CDR1 MDHEN, CDR2 SYDVKM. CDR3 length equals 16 residues. The CDR3 spells CASSPLMGDSNQPQHF. The CDR3 DNA reads TGTGCCAGCAGTCCCCTCATGGGGGATAGCAATCAGCCCCAGCATTTT.

The genes are TRBV20-1 and TRBJ2-1, with 14 bases identical to TRBD2. J was trimmed by 8 bases and V by 4 bases; bases with no gene match: 4. Germline V gene sequence: CDR1 DFQATT, CDR2 SNEGSKA (reference sequence). This CDR3 contains 14 residues. CDR3 amino acids: CSAIRGLAGDEQFF. DNA for the CDR3: TGCAGTGCTATAAGGGGACTAGCGGGAGATGAGCAGTTCTTC.

There are many counts of this clonotype. This chain joins TRBV9 and TRBJ2-3, with a weak D call TRBD2 (6 bases). The CDR3 sequence is 16 residues long. The germline gives CDR1 SGDLS, CDR2 YYNGEE. V lost 0 bases and J 4 bases, leaving 15 bases between the germline ends. Here the CDR3 reads CASSVEAGLPPDTQYF. Written as DNA, the CDR3 is TGTGCCAGCAGCGTAGAGGCGGGACTGCCACCAGATACGCAGTATTTT.

The chain carries TRBV7-9 and TRBJ2-1; D tentatively fits TRBD1 or TRBD2 (5 bases each). The CDR3 sequence is 13 residues long. V was shortened by 8 bases and J by 7 bases, with 15 bases between the two germline ends. Germline assignment: CDR1 SEHNR and CDR2 FQNEAQ (reference sequence). DNA for the CDR3: TGTGCCAGCCGGGACCCCCTTTTTAATGAGCAGTTCTTC. It translates to CASRDPLFNEQFF.

This sequence joins TRBV7-2 and TRBJ2-7; D is undetermined. The CDR3 loop spans 16 amino acids. V was clipped by 5 bases and J by 4 bases, with 21 bases between them. In germline, CDR1 is SGHTA, CDR2 FQGNSA. The CDR3 protein is CASSEIHSLIRYEQYF. In nucleotides, the CDR3 is TGTGCCAGCAGCGAAATCCACAGTCTCATAAGGTACGAGCAGTACTTC. The entire variable domain, with the rest obtained from reference TRBV7-2 and TRBJ2-7, is as follows: GAGVSQSPSNKVTEKGKDVELRCDPISGHTALYWYRQSLGQGLEFLIYFQGNSAPDKSGLPSDRFSAERTGGSVSTLTIQRTQQEDSAVYLCASSEIHSLIRYEQYFGPGTRLTVT.

The V gene is TRBV28, the J gene TRBJ2-4, with 7 bases fitting TRBD1. The CDR3 is 14 residues long. Germline CDR1 reads MDHEN; CDR2 reads SYDVKM. Trimming cost V 2 bases and J 10 bases; bases outside gene matches: 8. The CDR3 nucleotides read TGTGCCAGCAGTTTAGTAACAGGGGTGGGAATTCAGTACTTC. It encodes CASSLVTGVGIQYF.

This clonotype appeared a few times. The V call is TRBV7-2, the J call TRBJ2-1; D not certain. The CDR3 has 14 residues. Deletions cut 1 base from V and 8 bases from J, with 12 bases between. Germline V gene sequence: CDR1 SGHTA, CDR2 FQGNSA. The CDR3 loop reads CASSLVVLSHEQFF. DNA for the CDR3: TGTGCCAGCAGCTTAGTGGTTCTGTCCCATGAGCAGTTCTTC.

This chain uses TRBV7-2 with TRBJ2-7; 9 nucleotides match TRBD1. V lost 6 bases to trimming and J lost 5 bases; unmatched junction nucleotides: 11. CDR3 length: 15 amino acids. CDR1 is SGHTA, CDR2 FQGNSA, per germline. CDR3 protein: CASRALEQGAHEQYF. The CDR3 DNA sequence: TGTGCCAGCAGGGCTCTGGAACAGGGGGCCCACGAGCAGTACTTC.

This clonotype has just a few counts. The chain combines TRBV20-1 with TRBJ2-5; the D gene is possibly TRBD2 (5 bases). Trimming left V 1 base short and J 5 bases short, with 11 bases between. The CDR3 consists of 13 residues. Germline assignment: CDR1 DFQATT and CDR2 SNEGSKA (reference sequence). The CDR3 loop is CSARVWEMETQYF. The CDR3 DNA is TGCAGTGCTAGAGTATGGGAGATGGAGACCCAGTACTTC.

J is TRBJ2-5 and V is TRBV4-1; 10 nucleotides match TRBD2. J lost 7 bases, V lost 1 base, and 12 bases had no gene match. The CDR3 length is 17 residues. Germline CDR1 is MGHRA and CDR2 is YSYEKL. The CDR3 sequence: CASSQGNLAGDLGTQYF. Written as DNA, the CDR3 is TGCGCCAGCAGCCAAGGGAACCTAGCGGGAGATCTGGGGACCCAGTACTTC.

This clonotype was recorded once. The CDR3 here is CASSYGNREETQYF. CDR3 coding DNA: TGTGCCAGCAGTTATGGGAATCGGGAAGAGACCCAGTACTTC. The chain couples TRBV6-6 to TRBJ2-5; D uncertain. Germline V gene data show CDR1 as MNHNY and CDR2 as SVGAGI (reference sequence). V dropped 3 bases and J dropped 3 bases, with 11 bases sitting between them. This CDR3 is 14 amino acids long.

The V gene is TRBV28, the J gene TRBJ2-3; 9 bases align to TRBD2. The CDR3 runs 18 residues. V was pared by 6 bases and J by 0 bases, with 13 bases of the junction left unmatched. Per the germline V gene, CDR1 is MDHEN and CDR2 is SYDVKM. Here the CDR3 reads CASSRPGLASSSTDTQYF. DNA for the CDR3: TGTGCCAGCAGCCGTCCGGGACTAGCATCCTCTAGCACAGATACGCAGTATTTT.

This clonotype was counted between two and nine times. V usage is TRBV12-3 or TRBV12-4 and J usage is TRBJ1-1; D is perhaps TRBD1 (5 bases). This CDR3 is 14 amino acids long. Trimming pared 6 bases from V and 6 bases from J, leaving 17 bases between. Here the CDR3 DNA reads TGTGCCAGCAGGGAGTGGAGGGGTGTAGCTGAAGCTTTCTTT. Residues: CASREWRGVAEAFF.